This paragraph reports one TCR beta chain. Its antigen is unknown. The sample is drawn from a study of a mutant IDH1 vaccine in newly diagnosed glioma. Turning to the study itself: Previous care, which was radiotherapy, temozolomide, or both, most often involved both. Study results and limitations: Vaccine-induced immune responses were detected in about 93% of patients. Pseudoprogression appears to have had no connection to changes in top peripheral T cell clonotypes.

Time point of the sample: baseline, week 1 (first vaccination visit). Treatment meaning: pre-vaccination baseline after standard-of-care therapy. Profiling relied on immunoSEQ multiplex PCR, and the TCRdb table lists in-frame clones only, not all of them. The data show around 50,000 clones, 86% seen once. The ends lost 0 bases at V and 1 base at J; junction bases unmatched: 3. This CDR3 comprises 15 residues. Per the germline V gene, CDR1 is SGHRS and CDR2 is YFSETQ. The sample in question was PBMCs, obtained from a glioma patient treated with radiotherapy, temozolomide or both. This clonotype originated in a man aged 35-49 years with glioma. The V and J genes are TRBV5-1 and TRBJ1-2; 7 nucleotides agree with TRBD1. The CDR3 DNA is TGCGCCAGCAGCTTGGGGGGACAGCTTAACTATGGCTACACCTTC. This sequence encodes CASSLGGQLNYGYTF.